These 26 T cell receptor beta chains originate from one sample sequenced in a study of cytomegalovirus exposure and HLA in healthy donors. Researchers ran the PCR with 60 Vbeta and 13 Jbeta primers. TCRdb's copy holds only in-frame clones and misses some; the assay was immunoSEQ multiplex PCR. This table has under 200,000 clones, about 77% appearing once. Sample: PBMCs. The receptor source for this set is a man aged 60-69 years in good health and CMV-seronegative.

This clone has just one count. The chain joins TRBV6-4 to TRBJ1-2; unclear D gene. CDR3 length: 13 amino acids. CDR1 MRHNA and CDR2 SNTAGT come from the germline V gene. The V gene lost 2 bases and the J gene lost 7 bases, with 11 bases spanning the gap. The CDR3 sequence: CASSDPGSGGYTF. In nucleotides, the CDR3 is TGTGCCAGCAGTGACCCCGGGAGCGGTGGCTACACCTTC.

The V call is TRBV5-4, the J call TRBJ2-2; 8 positions agree with TRBD2. Germline trimming cut 6 bases from V and 0 bases from J; bases unmatched to any gene: 4. This CDR3 region has 15 residues. CDR1 is SGHNT, CDR2 YYREEE, per germline (reference sequence). The CDR3 region is CASKPGLANTGELFF. CDR3 nucleotide sequence: TGTGCCAGCAAACCGGGACTAGCGAACACCGGGGAGCTGTTTTTT.

The chain carries TRBV6-5 and TRBJ1-1, with D possibly TRBD1 on 6 matching bases. Germline V gives CDR1 MNHEY, CDR2 SVGAGI. The V and J ends lost 5 bases and 8 bases respectively, with 12 bases between them. CDR3 length equals 12 residues. CDR3 nucleotide sequence: TGTGCCAGCAGTGTGGGGGCGGCGGAAGCTTTCTTT. Amino acids: CASSVGAAEAFF.

The V and J genes are TRBV14 and TRBJ1-1; the match to TRBD1 covers 8 bases. CDR1 is SGHDN and CDR2 is FVKESK in the germline V gene. This CDR3 region has 15 residues. V was clipped by 6 bases and J by 6 bases; unmatched bases: 12. This CDR3 reads CASSLDRGGSAEAFF. For the CDR3, the DNA is TGTGCCAGCAGTCTTGACAGGGGCGGGTCCGCTGAAGCTTTCTTT.

The chain combines TRBV28 with TRBJ2-1, with unresolved D. Trimming took off 3 bases at V and 6 bases at J, with 6 bases between the two ends. CDR1 MDHEN and CDR2 SYDVKM come from the germline V gene. The CDR3 consists of 12 residues. The CDR3 protein is CASSFISNEQFF. The CDR3 DNA follows: TGTGCCAGCAGTTTTATTTCCAATGAGCAGTTCTTC.

The chain combines TRBV20-1 with TRBJ1-1; D is unresolved. The length of the CDR3 is 11 residues. V lost 4 bases to trimming and J lost 11 bases, with 14 bases between them. Germline V lookup: CDR1 DFQATT, CDR2 SNEGSKA (reference sequence). CDR3 in DNA: TGCAGTGCTACCCGGACTTTGGTCGCTTTCTTT. Translated: CSATRTLVAFF.

The rearrangement links TRBV4-1 to TRBJ2-7; D might be TRBD2 (5 bases). Trimming stripped 1 base from V and 3 bases from J, with 16 bases between. Germline CDR1 MGHRA, CDR2 YSYEKL. The CDR3 contains 16 residues. In DNA, the CDR3 is TGCGCCAGCAGCCAAGTTACTAGTTCCCCGAACTACGAGCAGTACTTC. Translated, it gives CASSQVTSSPNYEQYF.

The CDR3 coding sequence is TGTGCCAGTGACGCCGGGACAGGCTACGAGCAGTACTTC. Translated, it gives CASDAGTGYEQYF. The chain joins TRBV19 to TRBJ2-7; 8 bases fit TRBD1. With V trimmed by 8 bases and J by 3 bases, 6 bases remained unmatched. The V gene's germline CDR1 is LNHDA and CDR2 SQIVND (reference sequence). This CDR3 comprises 13 residues.

This clone has more than one count but fewer than ten. Other DNA sequences of this sample code for an identical CDR3. The rearrangement uses TRBV28 and TRBJ1-2; 8 bases are shared with TRBD1. The CDR3 is made up of 12 amino acids. Germline-derived CDR1 and CDR2 are MDHEN and SYDVKM. Trimming took 6 bases from V and 4 from J; bases not matched to a gene: 1. CDR3 sequence (DNA): TGTGCCAGCAGAACAGGGGGCTATGGCTACACCTTC. Its protein product is CASRTGGYGYTF.

The chain couples TRBV9 to TRBJ2-3; TRBD1 might be the D (6 bases). Trimming pared 2 bases from V and 5 bases from J, leaving 18 bases between. This CDR3 has 16 amino acids. The germline V gene encodes CDR1 SGDLS and CDR2 YYNGEE. The CDR3 DNA sequence: TGTGCCAGCAGCGTCCAACCGAGTGGGGGCGAAGATACGCAGTATTTT. This sequence encodes CASSVQPSGGEDTQYF.

The chain uses TRBV5-4 and TRBJ2-5; 7 positions match TRBD1. CDR1 is SGHNT, CDR2 YYREEE, per germline (reference sequence). J gave up 2 bases and V 4 bases, and 20 bases lay outside the gene matches. The CDR3 has 19 amino acids. The CDR3 DNA sequence: TGTGCCAGCAGCAGAGCCGGGACAGTGTCTTTCCGGAGTCAAGAGACCCAGTACTTC. Translated: CASSRAGTVSFRSQETQYF.

The chain has TRBV30 and TRBJ1-5; 7 positions match TRBD1. With V trimmed by 0 bases and J by 3 bases, 8 bases remained unmatched. Germline V gives CDR1 GTSNPN, CDR2 SVGIG (reference sequence). This CDR3 contains 16 residues. In DNA, the CDR3 is TGTGCCTGGAGTGTACATTCAGGGGGACCCAATCAGCCCCAGCATTTT. It translates to CAWSVHSGGPNQPQHF.

This CDR3 is CASRGRRAGNTDTQYF. CDR3 DNA sequence: TGTGCCAGCAGAGGCCGAAGGGCGGGGAACACAGATACGCAGTATTTT. This rearrangement joins TRBV2 to TRBJ2-3; maybe TRBD2 (6 bases). CDR1 and CDR2 (germline): SNHLY, FYNNEI. The CDR3 runs 16 residues. V lost 6 bases and J 2 bases, leaving 18 bases between the germline ends.

This clone was seen a handful of times. J is TRBJ1-1 and V is TRBV6-5; 7 bases agree with TRBD1. V lost 2 bases to trimming and J lost 4 bases; unmatched junction nucleotides: 7. The CDR3 totals 15 residues. From germline, CDR1 is MNHEY and CDR2 SVGAGI. This chain's CDR3 is CASSYVTGASTEAFF. The CDR3 nucleotides read TGTGCCAGCAGTTACGTCACAGGGGCGAGCACTGAAGCTTTCTTT.

The count of this clone is one. The chain uses TRBV6-5 and TRBJ2-7; D not resolved. The CDR3 runs to 14 residues. Deletions cut 4 bases from V and 4 bases from J, with 14 bases between. Germline loops: CDR1 MNHEY, CDR2 SVGAGI. The CDR3 here is CASSLEQTPYEQYF. The CDR3 DNA reads as TGTGCCAGCAGTTTAGAACAGACACCGTACGAGCAGTACTTC.

Of note for this clone: Different DNA sequences within this sample yield the same CDR3. CDR3 bases: TGCGCCAGCAGCTTGGATCGTAGCTCCTATAATTCACCCCTCCACTTT. Protein: CASSLDRSSYNSPLHF. V and J are TRBV5-1 and TRBJ1-6, with no clear D. Germline assignment: CDR1 SGHRS and CDR2 YFSETQ. CDR3 length: 16 residues. V lost 0 bases, J lost 0 bases, and 7 bases lay in between.

V is TRBV4-3 and J is TRBJ2-1; a possible D gene is TRBD2 (6 bases). Trimming cost V 0 bases and J 3 bases, with 12 bases left between them. Germline V gene lookup returns CDR1 LGHNA and CDR2 YSLEER. The CDR3 consists of 16 residues. The CDR3 sequence: CASSQDRSSGYNEQFF. The CDR3 DNA follows: TGCGCCAGCAGCCAAGATCGGAGTAGCGGCTACAATGAGCAGTTCTTC.

V and J are TRBV4-1 and TRBJ2-5; no reliable D call. The CDR3 length is 14 residues. V was pared by 0 bases and J by 5 bases, with 10 bases between. CDR1 is MGHRA, CDR2 YSYEKL, per germline. In DNA, the CDR3 is TGCGCCAGCAGCCAAGAGGGCATTGGTGAGACCCAGTACTTC. Its protein product is CASSQEGIGETQYF.

V gene TRBV7-2 combines with J gene TRBJ2-5; no definite D call. The CDR3 is made up of 13 amino acids. Germline V gene lookup returns CDR1 SGHTA and CDR2 FQGNSA. Trimming took 7 bases from V and 7 from J, leaving 16 bases between them. CDR3 coding DNA: TGTGCCAGCACCCTTCCTACCTCCGGGACCCAGTACTTC. Translation gives CASTLPTSGTQYF.

The J gene is TRBJ2-5, the V gene TRBV7-8, with 8 positions matching TRBD2. The CDR3 consists of 15 residues. J lost 5 bases, V lost 1 base, and 6 bases had no gene match. Germline lookup yields CDR1 SGHVS and CDR2 FQNEAQ. The DNA of the CDR3 is TGTGCCAGCAGCTTAGACGCGGGGGGTGGCGAGACCCAGTACTTC. Translating it yields CASSLDAGGGETQYF.

The chain couples TRBV7-9 to TRBJ2-7; D is unresolved. V was pared by 6 bases and J by 3 bases, with 6 bases between. The CDR3 runs to 11 residues. The germline CDR1 and CDR2 sequences are SEHNR and FQNEAQ (reference sequence). The DNA for the CDR3 is TGTGCCAGCAGTCCTAACTACGAGCAGTACTTC. Translating gives CASSPNYEQYF.

The chain combines TRBV28 with TRBJ2-7; TRBD2 aligns across 14 bases. Germline values: CDR1 MDHEN, CDR2 SYDVKM. The CDR3 loop spans 16 amino acids. V lost 1 base to trimming and J lost 7 bases; unmatched junction nucleotides: 6. The CDR3 region is CASSLSGTSGSREQYF. CDR3 coding DNA: TGTGCCAGCAGTTTATCCGGGACTAGCGGGAGTCGGGAGCAGTACTTC.

This rearrangement joins TRBV29-1 to TRBJ2-7; TRBD1 is a possible D gene (5 bases). Trimming stripped 4 bases from V and 3 bases from J, with 13 bases between. This CDR3 spans 13 amino acids. CDR1 and CDR2 from the germline V gene are SQVTM and ANQGSEA. CDR3 protein: CSVAAPGNYEQYF. CDR3 DNA sequence: TGCAGCGTTGCGGCCCCAGGGAACTACGAGCAGTACTTC.

The V gene is TRBV6-5, the J gene TRBJ2-1; 11 bases line up with TRBD2. Trimming removed 6 bases from V and 7 bases from J; junction bases left unmatched: 8. Germline V gives CDR1 MNHEY, CDR2 SVGAGI. The CDR3 sequence is 15 residues long. The CDR3 nucleotides are TGTGCCAGCAGAACCGGGACTAGCGGTGTGAATGAGCAGTTCTTC. Its protein product is CASRTGTSGVNEQFF.

The chain recombines TRBV15 with TRBJ2-1; maybe TRBD2 (6 bases). The CDR3 is 15 amino acids. Germline lookup yields CDR1 LNHNV and CDR2 YYDKDF (reference sequence). The V gene lost 3 bases and the J gene lost 1 base, with 10 bases spanning the gap. CDR3 residues: CATSRGGPSYNEQFF. In DNA form, the CDR3 reads TGTGCCACCAGCAGGGGGGGACCATCCTACAATGAGCAGTTCTTC.

The genes are TRBV7-9 and TRBJ2-7; 9 bases fit TRBD2. CDR3 size: 16 residues. V was pared by 5 bases and J by 5 bases, with 13 bases of the junction left unmatched. From germline, CDR1 is SEHNR and CDR2 FQNEAQ (reference sequence). CDR3 DNA: TGTGCCAGCAGCGGGGTAGCGGGGGTAAGCCTCCACGAGCAGTACTTC. Translation: CASSGVAGVSLHEQYF. Full variable domain (remainder filled in from reference TRBV7-9 and TRBJ2-7): DTGVSQNPRHKITKRGQNVTFRCDPISEHNRLYWYRQTLGQGPEFLTYFQNEAQLEKSRLLSDRFSAERPKGSFSTLEIQRTEQGDSAMYLCASSGVAGVSLHEQYFGPGTRLTVT.